Following are 26 T cell receptor beta chains from one sample sequenced in a study of STAT3 mutations in large granular lymphocyte leukemia. Regarding the study as a whole: At least one immunodominant TCR beta clonotype appeared in every T-cell large granular lymphocyte leukemia patient.

No antigen has been identified for these receptors. Repertoires were generated with immunoSEQ multiplex PCR, while TCRdb's copy carries only in-frame clones and drops some. There are around 29,000 clones in the sample; approximately 84% occur only once, and roughly 13% lies in the top ten. Sequenced: peripheral blood mononuclear cells. The receptor set was obtained from a man aged 60 to 69 with T-cell large granular lymphocyte leukemia. Some clones in this sample may be carry-over from other donors' samples.

V usage is TRBV5-1 and J usage is TRBJ2-1; no firm D call. V was pared by 6 bases and J by 2 bases, with 9 bases between. The CDR3 is 13 amino acids. In germline, CDR1 is SGHRS, CDR2 YFSETQ. The CDR3 DNA sequence: TGCGCCAGCAAGAACAGCACCTACAATGAGCAGTTCTTC. It encodes CASKNSTYNEQFF.

The CDR3 sequence is CASSGNEQYF. The CDR3 region has the DNA TGTGCCAGCAGCGGCAACGAGCAGTACTTC. The chain has TRBV9 and TRBJ2-7; no firm D call. Germline V gene data show CDR1 as SGDLS and CDR2 as YYNGEE. V was trimmed by 3 bases and J by 5 bases, leaving 3 bases between them. The CDR3 contains 10 residues.

Relative to its sample, this clone is medium-sized. This sequence joins TRBV5-1 and TRBJ1-4; D is unresolved. CDR3 size: 14 residues. Germline V gene sequence: CDR1 SGHRS, CDR2 YFSETQ. The V gene lost 7 bases and the J gene lost 4 bases, with 14 bases spanning the gap. CDR3 loop: CASSRADGNEKLFF. CDR3 coding DNA: TGCGCCAGCTCTCGGGCGGACGGTAATGAAAAACTGTTTTTT.

This chain connects TRBV18 to TRBJ1-2, with D possibly being TRBD1 (5 bases). The CDR3 runs to 15 residues. The germline V and J ends were trimmed by 8 bases and 7 bases, with 23 bases remaining between them. Germline loops: CDR1 KGHSH, CDR2 LQKENI. The CDR3 region has the DNA TGTGCCAGCCTTAAAAACAAACAGGTTCTTAGTGGCTACACCTTC. This translates into CASLKNKQVLSGYTF.

This clone has just a few counts. This chain uses TRBV30 with TRBJ1-1; D is undetermined. Trimming removed 2 bases from V and 6 bases from J, with 13 bases in between. The germline gives CDR1 GTSNPN, CDR2 SVGIG (reference sequence). This CDR3 region has 13 residues. CDR3 DNA sequence: TGTGCCTGGAGTAGCGGCAGGTTCGCTGAAGCTTTCTTT. It specifies CAWSSGRFAEAFF.

This clone appeared a few times. The chain carries TRBV2 and TRBJ2-7; tentative D call: TRBD1 (5 bases). Trimming took 8 bases from V and 5 from J, leaving 16 bases between them. CDR3 length equals 13 residues. Per germline, CDR1 SNHLY and CDR2 FYNNEI. Here the CDR3 reads CASYLPGNHEQYF. The CDR3 DNA is TGTGCCAGCTACCTCCCAGGGAATCACGAGCAGTACTTC. Combining the CDR3 with reference TRBV2 and TRBJ2-7 gives the whole variable domain EPEVTQTPSHQVTQMGQEVILRCVPISNHLYFYWYRQILGQKVEFLVSFYNNEISEKSEIFDDQFSVERPDGSNFTLKIRSTKLEDSAMYFCASYLPGNHEQYFGPGTRLTVT.

The chain employs TRBV18 and TRBJ2-3; 10 nucleotides agree with TRBD2. The CDR3 totals 17 residues. J gave up 0 bases and V 3 bases, and 6 bases lay outside the gene matches. Germline V gene data show CDR1 as KGHSH and CDR2 as LQKENI. For the CDR3, the DNA is TGTGCCAGCTCACCCCTGCTAGCGGGAGCGAGCACAGATACGCAGTATTTT. Its translation: CASSPLLAGASTDTQYF.

This sequence joins TRBV5-1 and TRBJ1-4, with 7 bases lining up with TRBD1. CDR3 length equals 14 residues. Germline CDR1 and CDR2: SGHRS and YFSETQ. Trimming cost V 4 bases and J 4 bases; bases outside gene matches: 4. The CDR3 here is CASSRDSFNEKLFF. The CDR3 DNA reads as TGCGCCAGCAGCCGGGACAGTTTTAATGAAAAACTGTTTTTT.

The rearrangement joins TRBV5-1 to TRBJ2-2; D uncertain. Germline CDR1 reads SGHRS; CDR2 reads YFSETQ. V lost 0 bases and J lost 10, with 13 bases in between. This CDR3 comprises 14 residues. Here the CDR3 DNA reads TGCGCCAGCAGCTTGGCTGGGTTCCAGCAGGAGCTGTTTTTT. It encodes CASSLAGFQQELFF. The full variable domain, its missing parts supplied by reference TRBV5-1 and TRBJ2-2, is KAGVTQTPRYLIKTRGQQVTLSCSPISGHRSVSWYQQTPGQGLQFLFEYFSETQRNKGNFPGRFSGRQFSNSRSEMNVSTLELGDSALYLCASSLAGFQQELFFGEGSRLTVL.

The rearrangement links TRBV7-9 to TRBJ2-1; D ambiguous. V gave up 3 bases and J gave up 7 bases, with 22 bases separating them. CDR3 length: 17 residues. Germline values: CDR1 SEHNR, CDR2 FQNEAQ (reference sequence). CDR3: CASSFSLGRRAPNEQFF. CDR3 coding DNA: TGTGCCAGCAGCTTTAGTCTTGGGCGACGGGCCCCAAATGAGCAGTTCTTC. Full variable domain (outside the CDR3, taken from reference TRBV7-9 and TRBJ2-1): DTGVSQNPRHKITKRGQNVTFRCDPISEHNRLYWYRQTLGQGPEFLTYFQNEAQLEKSRLLSDRFSAERPKGSFSTLEIQRTEQGDSAMYLCASSFSLGRRAPNEQFFGPGTRLTVL.

V is TRBV5-8 and J is TRBJ2-7; 12 nucleotides align to TRBD2. V dropped 4 bases and J dropped 1; count of bases not matched to a gene: 15. Germline CDR1 and CDR2: SGHTS and YDEGEE. The CDR3 runs to 19 residues. The CDR3 DNA reads TGTGCCAGCAGCCAGACTAGCGGGAGTGTTGGGTTTAATTCCTACGAGCAGTACTTC. Protein: CASSQTSGSVGFNSYEQYF.

In this sample, this clone turned up a few times. The chain is built from TRBV7-9 and TRBJ2-3; 11 nucleotides line up with TRBD2. J was trimmed by 8 bases and V by 7 bases; bases with no gene match: 5. The CDR3 contains 13 residues. CDR1 and CDR2 from the germline V gene are SEHNR and FQNEAQ (reference sequence). The CDR3 loop reads CASTLAGEATQYF. The DNA for the CDR3 is TGTGCCAGCACACTAGCGGGAGAAGCTACGCAGTATTTT.

V gene TRBV6-6 combines with J gene TRBJ2-7; a weak D match, TRBD2 (5 bases). Germline V lookup: CDR1 MNHNY, CDR2 SVGAGI (reference sequence). Trimming stripped 8 bases from V and 2 bases from J, with 19 bases between. This CDR3 spans 15 amino acids. In DNA, the CDR3 is TGTGCCAGCCTCCCGGGGAGAGGTACTCCCTACGAGCAGTACTTC. Translation: CASLPGRGTPYEQYF.

The J gene is TRBJ2-7, the V gene TRBV27; 9 positions agree with TRBD1. The germline gives CDR1 MNHEY, CDR2 SMNVEV (reference sequence). The trim removed 5 bases at V and 2 bases at J, leaving 7 bases unmatched. CDR3 length equals 15 residues. CDR3 loop: CASSPGTGPTYEQYF. The CDR3, as DNA: TGTGCCAGCAGTCCGGGGACAGGGCCTACCTACGAGCAGTACTTC.

The chain carries TRBV25-1 and TRBJ2-1; D is unclear. Germline CDR1 MGHDK, CDR2 SYGVNS. V was trimmed by 6 bases and J by 3 bases, leaving 12 bases between them. The CDR3 extends over 14 amino acids. CDR3 region: CASSLSVSYNEQFF. CDR3 in DNA: TGTGCCAGCAGCCTATCGGTGAGCTACAATGAGCAGTTCTTC.

This chain uses TRBV7-9 with TRBJ1-1; TRBD1 is a possible D gene (5 bases). The germline gives CDR1 SEHNR, CDR2 FQNEAQ (reference sequence). Trimming removed 2 bases at V and 1 base at J, with 17 bases between. The CDR3 is 17 amino acids. In nucleotides, the CDR3 is TGTGCCAGCAGCTTATCCGGGGCGCGCCGAAGGAACACTGAAGCTTTCTTT. This codes for CASSLSGARRRNTEAFF.

The CDR3 DNA is TGCGCCAGCAGCTTGGAGCTAGCGGGAGTGAATGAGCAGTTCTTC. Translation gives CASSLELAGVNEQFF. The V gene is TRBV5-1, the J gene TRBJ2-1; 10 nucleotides agree with TRBD2. Germline assignment: CDR1 SGHRS and CDR2 YFSETQ. Unmatched junction bases numbered 4, after V lost 0 bases and J lost 7 bases. The CDR3 totals 15 residues.

The chain uses TRBV7-8 and TRBJ2-7, with D possibly being TRBD1 (6 bases). V was shortened by 5 bases and J by 4 bases, with 15 bases between the two germline ends. Germline values: CDR1 SGHVS, CDR2 FQNEAQ. This CDR3 is 14 amino acids long. The CDR3 loop is CASSERRTAYEQYF. DNA for the CDR3: TGTGCCAGCAGCGAGCGGAGGACAGCATACGAGCAGTACTTC.

J is TRBJ2-7 and V is TRBV30, with 9 bases aligning to TRBD1. The CDR3 covers 16 residues. Germline V gene lookup returns CDR1 GTSNPN and CDR2 SVGIG (reference sequence). Losses at the gene ends were 0 bases for V and 6 bases for J; bases not matched to a gene: 12. The CDR3 DNA is TGTGCCTGGAGTGTTCGTGGGACAGGGAGGTGGGGCGAGCAGTACTTC. Residues: CAWSVRGTGRWGEQYF.

This clone was detected only once. The chain links TRBV23-1 to TRBJ2-2; TRBD1 might be the D (5 bases). Being an ORF, TRBV23-1 has a function that is uncertain. Between the trimmed V and J ends, which lost 5 bases and 4 bases, there was a span of 5 bases. The CDR3 has 12 residues. This chain's CDR3 is CASSRGTGELFF. DNA of the CDR3: TGCGCCAGCAGTAGGGGCACCGGGGAGCTGTTTTTT.

CDR3: CASSGAGQILSYEQYF. CDR3 DNA: TGTGCCAGCAGCGGTGCGGGACAGATCCTCTCCTACGAGCAGTACTTC. V gene TRBV7-2 combines with J gene TRBJ2-7; D might be TRBD1 (7 bases). The V end was cut by 5 bases, the J end by 0 bases, with 17 bases between. CDR3 size: 16 residues. In germline, CDR1 is SGHTA, CDR2 FQGNSA.

The table lists this clone with a few counts. V is TRBV7-9 and J is TRBJ1-3, with a tentative D call TRBD1 (5 bases). Germline CDR1 SEHNR, CDR2 FQNEAQ (reference sequence). The CDR3 consists of 16 residues. Deletions cut 1 base from V and 2 bases from J, with 12 bases between. The CDR3 reads CASSLGPDIAGNTIYF. As DNA, the CDR3 is TGTGCCAGCAGCTTAGGACCGGACATAGCTGGAAACACCATATATTTT.

The J gene is TRBJ2-7, the V gene TRBV6-5, with TRBD1 matching over 10 bases. Losses at the gene ends were 2 bases for V and 4 bases for J; bases not matched to a gene: 2. The CDR3 is 14 amino acids. CDR1 is MNHEY and CDR2 is SVGAGI in the germline V gene. The CDR3 protein is CASSYGTGEYEQYF. The CDR3 DNA is TGTGCCAGCAGTTACGGGACAGGGGAATACGAGCAGTACTTC.

The J gene is TRBJ1-5, the V gene TRBV28; 7 bases align to TRBD1. This CDR3 is built from 14 residues. The germline gives CDR1 MDHEN, CDR2 SYDVKM. V was clipped by 5 bases and J by 10 bases; unmatched bases: 11. CDR3 DNA sequence: TGTGCCAGCAGTCTCGGGACAGAACAAGGACCCCAGCATTTT. Its protein product is CASSLGTEQGPQHF.

This clone showed up just once. The CDR3 protein is CASSPGLAGDHGDGELFF. CDR3 bases: TGTGCCAGCAGCCCGGGACTAGCGGGAGATCACGGAGACGGGGAGCTGTTTTTT. The gene calls are TRBV5-4 and TRBJ2-2; 14 bases line up with TRBD2. CDR3 length equals 18 residues. The V segment lost 4 bases and the J segment 7 bases; nucleotides outside the gene matches: 12. In germline, CDR1 is SGHNT, CDR2 YYREEE (reference sequence).

This rearrangement joins TRBV6-5 to TRBJ1-5, with unresolved D. Trimming shortened V by 7 bases and J by 5 bases, and 12 bases separated the two germline ends. Germline CDR1 and CDR2: MNHEY and SVGAGI. CDR3 size: 13 residues. The CDR3 region is CASTPTPDQPQHF. The CDR3 DNA reads as TGTGCCAGCACCCCGACCCCGGATCAGCCCCAGCATTTT.